This entry lists 12 T cell receptor beta chains sequenced from one sample in a study of T cell clonotyping in hematopoietic cell transplantation. The data were produced by immunoSEQ multiplex PCR, yet TCRdb's version contains in-frame clones alone and is incomplete. The data show some 6,200 clones, with 77% seen just once and roughly 30% held by the top ten. The sequencing here drew on PBMCs, taken 100 days after allogeneic stem cell transplant. Source of these receptors: a female patient between 30 and 39 years old who had an allogeneic stem cell transplant, so the T cells may come from the graft donor. Some clones in this sample may be carry-over from other donors' samples.

The chain is built from TRBV5-1 and TRBJ1-1, with 9 positions matching TRBD1. Trimming cost V 0 bases and J 7 bases; bases outside gene matches: 4. Germline CDR1 reads SGHRS; CDR2 reads YFSETQ. The CDR3 extends over 14 amino acids. The CDR3 region is CASSLGTGGIEAFF. CDR3 coding DNA: TGCGCCAGCAGCTTGGGAACAGGGGGCATTGAAGCTTTCTTT.

This chain joins TRBV6-1 and TRBJ2-1, with D possibly being TRBD2 (6 bases). V was pared by 6 bases and J by 8 bases, with 11 bases between. The germline V gene has CDR1 MNHNS and CDR2 SASEGT. This CDR3 has 12 residues. CDR3 bases: TGTGCCAGCAGGTACTGGGAGGATGAGCAGTTCTTC. Translating it yields CASRYWEDEQFF.

V usage is TRBV19 and J usage is TRBJ1-5, with D possibly matching TRBD1 (6 bases). Per germline, CDR1 LNHDA and CDR2 SQIVND (reference sequence). With 5 bases removed from V and 3 bases from J, the gap between germline ends came to 17 bases. The CDR3 loop spans 16 amino acids. The CDR3: CASSWSTGSLNQPQHF. The CDR3 region has the DNA TGTGCCAGTAGTTGGTCCACAGGGAGCCTCAATCAGCCCCAGCATTTT.

V and J are TRBV19 and TRBJ2-5; weak D call: TRBD1 (6 bases). Germline-derived CDR1 and CDR2 are LNHDA and SQIVND (reference sequence). The CDR3 has 13 amino acids. V was pared by 10 bases and J by 2 bases, with 14 bases between. The chain's CDR3 is CATRQVGQETQYF. The CDR3 bases are TGTGCCACACGACAGGTGGGTCAAGAGACCCAGTACTTC.

This clone was seen only once. This chain uses TRBV19 with TRBJ1-1; D is perhaps TRBD1 (5 bases). Germline loops: CDR1 LNHDA, CDR2 SQIVND (reference sequence). V was pared by 5 bases and J by 4 bases, with 17 bases between. There are 15 residues in the CDR3. CDR3 coding DNA: TGTGCCAGTAGTCCAACACCGGGGGGTAGCACTGAAGCTTTCTTT. Amino acid sequence: CASSPTPGGSTEAFF.

This clone is termed hyperexpanded (1% or more). The chain carries TRBV5-1 and TRBJ2-3, with TRBD2 matching 14 bases. From germline, CDR1 is SGHRS and CDR2 YFSETQ. CDR3 length: 17 residues. V dropped 4 bases and J dropped 3; count of bases not matched to a gene: 7. The CDR3 bases are TGCGCCAGCAGCATGGGGACTAGCGGGGGCTTGACAGATACGCAGTATTTT. Encoded protein: CASSMGTSGGLTDTQYF.

The rearrangement links TRBV30 to TRBJ2-3, with TRBD2 matching over 10 bases. Germline CDR1 reads GTSNPN; CDR2 reads SVGIG (reference sequence). Unmatched junction bases numbered 5, after V lost 7 bases and J lost 1 base. The CDR3 is made up of 14 amino acids. CDR3 DNA: TGTGCCTCAACAACTAGCGGGGGCACAGATACGCAGTATTTT. Its protein product is CASTTSGGTDTQYF.

The V call is TRBV7-2, the J call TRBJ2-5, with D perhaps matching TRBD2 (5 bases). The CDR3 runs to 14 residues. Germline-derived CDR1 and CDR2 are SGHTA and FQGNSA. V lost 4 bases, J lost 4 bases, and 13 bases lay in between. CDR3 nucleotide sequence: TGTGCCAGCAGCTCATCGGGGTGGAGAGAGACCCAGTACTTC. Its protein product is CASSSSGWRETQYF.

V and J are TRBV5-1 and TRBJ2-3; TRBD1 agrees at 8 bases. The V and J ends lost 5 bases and 4 bases, in that order; junction bases with no gene match: 3. Germline V CDR1 and CDR2: SGHRS, YFSETQ. CDR3 length: 13 residues. This CDR3 reads CASRAGGPDTQYF. In DNA, the CDR3 is TGCGCCAGCAGAGCAGGGGGCCCAGATACGCAGTATTTT.

V is TRBV27 and J is TRBJ1-1; the D is unclear. The V end lost 6 bases, the J end lost 12 bases, and 14 bases lay between the germline ends. The germline CDR1 and CDR2 sequences are MNHEY and SMNVEV (reference sequence). This CDR3 is 11 amino acids long. The CDR3 nucleotides read TGTGCCAGCAGCCCTACAGTGGTAACTTTCTTT. Its protein is CASSPTVVTFF.

V usage is TRBV7-2 and J usage is TRBJ2-2; D remains ambiguous. V dropped 6 bases and J dropped 1 base, with 6 bases sitting between them. The CDR3 has 13 residues. Per germline, CDR1 SGHTA and CDR2 FQGNSA. The CDR3, as DNA: TGTGCCAGCAGAAAGCGGAACACCGGGGAGCTGTTTTTT. Residues: CASRKRNTGELFF.

The chain uses TRBV5-6 and TRBJ2-3; D is undetermined. V lost 0 bases, J lost 2 bases, and 10 bases lay in between. CDR1 is SGHDT, CDR2 YYEEEE, per germline. This CDR3 spans 15 amino acids. CDR3 sequence reads: CASSLAPTNTDTQYF. The CDR3 DNA reads as TGTGCCAGCAGCTTGGCACCGACCAACACAGATACGCAGTATTTT.